This T cell receptor (beta chain) originates from a study of CD8 T cells in ankylosing spondylitis (dated by TCRdb to between 2016 and 2019). Regarding the complete study: To find TCR variants linked to disease, the study profiled T cell receptor beta repertoires in ankylosing spondylitis patients and healthy donors. The whole study cohort included 108 healthy donors and about two dozen ankylosing spondylitis patients. Samples of peripheral blood were taken, and for ankylosing spondylitis patients, synovial fluid was collected as well. Study-wide conclusions, independent of this receptor: Blood from ankylosing spondylitis patients appeared to be characterized by a TCR beta motif made up of several highly homologous amino acid variants. The disease-linked clones were reported as significantly enriched in matched synovial fluid samples from ankylosing spondylitis patients. Some of the motif variants had been reported before in the synovial fluid and blood of reactive arthritis patients, a finding that suggests common disease-initiation mechanisms. The disease-linked clones showed a CD8+ phenotype and occurred at relatively low frequencies in peripheral blood.

This clonotype occurred many times. Its recognized antigen is unknown. One end of the junction varies from germline; a read error may be responsible. CDR3 length: 14 amino acids, cysteine to phenylalanine. Just the 42-base CDR3 DNA is kept, in frame starting at base 1. Sequences SQVTM (CDR1) and ANQGSEA (CDR2) are obtained from the germline V gene. Instrument used: Illumina HiSeq 2500. Quantitative 5'-RACE with molecular barcodes was the method used to prepare the TCR beta libraries. In the source study's methods: A new computational method, built on a probabilistic model of VDJ rearrangement, was used to identify disease-linked TCR variants. TCRdb trimmed public reads at Q25 via fastp, called clones via MiXCR and kept in-frame beta chains. Under each unique CDR3 protein, matching rows form one entry showing the most common genes and DNA. These V and J calls rely on TCRdb rather than the paper's analysis. Recorded for this sample are more than 500,000 distinct CDR3 sequences; roughly 5.2% of them occurred a single time. The ten largest clones represent 3.5% of the sample.

This TCR derives from a male donor with ankylosing spondylitis. In this chain, TRBV29-1 is recombined with TRBJ2-6; TRBD1 agrees with 7 junctional bases. Sequencing used blood, either unsorted or a sorted T cell fraction (not recorded which). CDR3 protein: CSVEGGAGANVLTF. The DNA sequence follows: TGCAGCGTGGAAGGGGGCGCTGGGGCCAACGTCCTGACTTTC. Full variable domain (CDR3 extended with the reference TRBV29-1 and TRBJ2-6 proteins): SAVISQKPSRDICQRGTSLTIQCQVDSQVTMMFWYRQQPGQSLTLIATANQGSEATYESGFVIDKFPISRPNLTFSTLTVSNMSPEDSSIYLCSVEGGAGANVLTFGAGSRLTVL.